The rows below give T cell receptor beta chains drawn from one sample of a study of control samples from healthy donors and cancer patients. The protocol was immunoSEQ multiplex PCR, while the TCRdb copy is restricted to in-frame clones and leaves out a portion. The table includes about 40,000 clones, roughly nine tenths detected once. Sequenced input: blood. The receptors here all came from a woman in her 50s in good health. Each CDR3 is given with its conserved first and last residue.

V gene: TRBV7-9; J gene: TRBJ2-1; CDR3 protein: CASSSTTGTHYNEQFF
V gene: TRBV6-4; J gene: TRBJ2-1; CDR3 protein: CASRNYRNEQFF
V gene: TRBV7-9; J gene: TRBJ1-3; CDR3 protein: CASSLAGTSGNTIYF
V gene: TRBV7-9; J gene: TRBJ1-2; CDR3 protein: CASNPGTKLYGYTF
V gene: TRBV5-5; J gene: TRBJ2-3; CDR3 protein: CASSRGDDRTDTQYF
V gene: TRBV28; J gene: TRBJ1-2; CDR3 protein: CASTPAQLYGYTF
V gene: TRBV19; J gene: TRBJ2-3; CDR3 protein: CASSSVSGGLLDTQYF
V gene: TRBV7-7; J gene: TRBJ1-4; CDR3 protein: CASSVGTPPRKLFF
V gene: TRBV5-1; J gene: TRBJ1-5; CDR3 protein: CASSPGQGANNQPQHF
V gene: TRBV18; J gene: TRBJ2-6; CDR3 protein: CASSPALPGANVLTF
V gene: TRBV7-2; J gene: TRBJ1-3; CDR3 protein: CASSLVPAPASGNTIYF
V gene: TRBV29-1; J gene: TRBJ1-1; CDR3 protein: CSGENTEAFF
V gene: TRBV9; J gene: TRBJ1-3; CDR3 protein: CASSVFTSGNTIYF
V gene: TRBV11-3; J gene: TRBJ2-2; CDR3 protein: CASSSWTSGSGELFF
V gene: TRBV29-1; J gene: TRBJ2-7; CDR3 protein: CSVASYYEQYF
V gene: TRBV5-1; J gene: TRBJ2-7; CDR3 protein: CASSLAGSGIEEQYF
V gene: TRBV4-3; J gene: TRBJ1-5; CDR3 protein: CASSQGRHNQPQHF
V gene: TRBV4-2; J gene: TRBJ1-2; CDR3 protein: CASSLDRGQYGYTF
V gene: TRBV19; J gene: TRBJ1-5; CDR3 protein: CASSLNGPNQPQHF
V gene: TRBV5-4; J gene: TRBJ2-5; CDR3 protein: CASSRLAGGPETQYF
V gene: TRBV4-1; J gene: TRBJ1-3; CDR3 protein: CASSQPSSGNTIYF
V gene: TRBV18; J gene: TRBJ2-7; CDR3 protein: CASSTGLLSYEQYF
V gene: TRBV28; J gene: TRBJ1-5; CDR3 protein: CASSLAFGSNQPQHF
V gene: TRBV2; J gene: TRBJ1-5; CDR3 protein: CASSVTSNQPQHF
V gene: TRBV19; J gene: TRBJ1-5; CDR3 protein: CASSLESSNQPQHF
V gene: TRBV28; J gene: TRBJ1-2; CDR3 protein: CASSPYRANYGYTF
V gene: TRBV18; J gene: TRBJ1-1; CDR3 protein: CASSPSEGVRTEAFF
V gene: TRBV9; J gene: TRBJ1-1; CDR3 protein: CASSPLTMNTEAFF
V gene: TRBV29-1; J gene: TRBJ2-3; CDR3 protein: CSVDRGGTDTQYF